This T cell receptor beta chain was identified during a study of blood T cell repertoires in COVID-19. Study context: Samples representing acute and convalescent COVID-19 were sourced from the United States, Italy and Spain. PBMCs, B-cell-depleted T cells, or T cells provided the cDNA or gDNA that made up the material.

The CDR3 runs to 12 residues. V was pared by 0 bases and J by 9 bases, with 2 bases of the junction left unmatched. The germline gives CDR1 MGHRA, CDR2 YSYEKL. Per the authors' pipeline: Reference gene primer amplification yielded estimated nucleated cell counts. Sequencing was performed with immunoSEQ multiplex PCR; in TCRdb, only in-frame clones are kept and a portion is missing. V and J calls and clone size are those listed in that table; D and trimming were worked out from the DNA. Counted here are approximately 280,000 clones, roughly 88% occurring once; the ten biggest clones make up 11%. The gene calls are TRBV4-1 and TRBJ2-7, with 7 bases lining up with TRBD2. The clonotype comes from a woman aged 70-85 years with acute or convalescent COVID-19. Sequencing input: peripheral blood. The CDR3 DNA follows: TGCGCCAGCAGCCAAGATCGACTAGCGCAGTACTTC. Its translation: CASSQDRLAQYF.